This T cell receptor beta chain was obtained from a study of blood T cell repertoires in COVID-19. Germline loops: CDR1 ENHRY, CDR2 SYGVKD. The CDR3 has 15 amino acids. V lost 4 bases, J lost 6 bases, and 19 bases lay in between. Source study methods: For nucleated cells, counts were estimated from reference gene primer amplification. The table came from immunoSEQ multiplex PCR; TCRdb's copy has only in-frame clones and leaves some out. Clonal size and the V and J genes are those of that table, whereas D and trimming came from the DNA. The data hold 450,000 to 500,000 clones, with approximately 90% observed a single time. The age range of participants was about 18 to 89 years, with residence in about two dozen US areas.

Specimen: PBMCs or T cells enriched from blood (not recorded which). The receptor comes from a woman aged 18 to 35 who had recovered from COVID-19. The chain carries TRBV10-3 and TRBJ2-7, with a weak D call TRBD2 (5 bases). For the CDR3, the DNA is TGTGCCATCAGTGCCTCAGCGGCCCCTTTGGGCGAGCAGTACTTC. Translation: CAISASAAPLGEQYF.